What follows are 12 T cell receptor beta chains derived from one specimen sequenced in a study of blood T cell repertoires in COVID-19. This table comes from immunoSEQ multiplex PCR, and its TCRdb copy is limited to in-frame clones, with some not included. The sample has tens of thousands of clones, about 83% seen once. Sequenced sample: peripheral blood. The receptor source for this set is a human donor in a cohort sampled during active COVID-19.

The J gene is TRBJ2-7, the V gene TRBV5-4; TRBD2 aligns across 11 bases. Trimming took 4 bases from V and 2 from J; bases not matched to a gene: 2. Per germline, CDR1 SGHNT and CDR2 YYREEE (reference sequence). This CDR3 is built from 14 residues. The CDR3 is CASSIAGGTYEQYF. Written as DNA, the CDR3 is TGTGCCAGCAGCATAGCGGGAGGGACCTACGAGCAGTACTTC.

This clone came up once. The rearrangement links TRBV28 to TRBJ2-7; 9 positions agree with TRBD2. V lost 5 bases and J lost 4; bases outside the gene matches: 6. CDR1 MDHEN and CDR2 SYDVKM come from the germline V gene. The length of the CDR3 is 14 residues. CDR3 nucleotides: TGTGCCAGCAGTCCATTAGCGGGAGCTTACGAGCAGTACTTC. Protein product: CASSPLAGAYEQYF.

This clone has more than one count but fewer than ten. The CDR3 nucleotides are TGTGCCAGCAGCCAAGATAGGGCAGGGTCCCAGCATTTT. Its translation is CASSQDRAGSQHF. The rearrangement joins TRBV3-1 (or the pseudogene TRBV3-2) to TRBJ1-5; a possible D gene is TRBD1 (5 bases). Trimming cost V 0 bases and J 11 bases, with 11 bases left between them. The CDR3 runs 13 residues. Germline V gene sequence: CDR1 LGHDT, CDR2 YNNKEL (reference sequence).

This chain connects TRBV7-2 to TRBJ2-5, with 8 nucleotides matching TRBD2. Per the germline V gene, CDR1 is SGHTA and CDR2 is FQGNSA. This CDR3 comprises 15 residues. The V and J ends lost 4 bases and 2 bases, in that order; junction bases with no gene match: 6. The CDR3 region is CASSSRSGGQETQYF. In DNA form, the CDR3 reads TGTGCCAGCAGCTCCCGCTCGGGGGGGCAAGAGACCCAGTACTTC.

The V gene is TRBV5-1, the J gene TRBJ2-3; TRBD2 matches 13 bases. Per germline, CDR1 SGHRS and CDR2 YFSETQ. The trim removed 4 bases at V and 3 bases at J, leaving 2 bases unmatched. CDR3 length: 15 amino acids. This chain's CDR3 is CASSPGLAGTDTQYF. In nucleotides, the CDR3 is TGCGCCAGCAGCCCGGGACTAGCGGGGACAGATACGCAGTATTTT.

CDR3 residues: CASSTTSGVYNEQFF. As DNA, the CDR3 is TGCGCCAGCAGCACAACTAGCGGGGTTTACAATGAGCAGTTCTTC. This sequence joins TRBV5-1 and TRBJ2-1; TRBD2 agrees at 10 bases. Germline loops: CDR1 SGHRS, CDR2 YFSETQ. This CDR3 is built from 15 residues. Trimming at V came to 4 bases and at J to 4 bases, leaving 5 bases not matched to a gene.

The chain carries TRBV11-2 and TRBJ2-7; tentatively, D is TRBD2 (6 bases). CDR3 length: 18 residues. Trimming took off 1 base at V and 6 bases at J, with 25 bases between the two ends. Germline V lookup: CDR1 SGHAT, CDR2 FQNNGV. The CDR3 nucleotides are TGTGCCAGCAGCTTAGGGTTCGGAGGCGGGATTAAGACTCGCGAGCAGTACTTC. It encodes CASSLGFGGGIKTREQYF.

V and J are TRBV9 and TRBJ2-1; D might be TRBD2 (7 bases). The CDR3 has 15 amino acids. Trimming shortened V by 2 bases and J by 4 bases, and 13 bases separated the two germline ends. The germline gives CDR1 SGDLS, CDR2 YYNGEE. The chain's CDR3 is CASSVSGGMYNEQFF. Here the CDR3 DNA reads TGTGCCAGCAGCGTCTCGGGGGGCATGTACAATGAGCAGTTCTTC.

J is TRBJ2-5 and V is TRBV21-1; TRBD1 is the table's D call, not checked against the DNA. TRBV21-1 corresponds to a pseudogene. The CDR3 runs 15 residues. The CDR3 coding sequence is TGTGCCAGCAGCACTCAGGGGCCGGGTGGAGAGACCCAGTACTTC. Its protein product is CASSTQGPGGETQYF.

The CDR3 protein is CASRRDRGDGYTF. The DNA for the CDR3 is TGTGCCAGTAGGAGGGACAGGGGAGATGGCTACACCTTC. The chain couples TRBV19 to TRBJ1-2, with 10 bases that match TRBD1. The CDR3 covers 13 residues. Trimming cost V 6 bases and J 6 bases; bases outside gene matches: 4. Germline CDR1 LNHDA, CDR2 SQIVND (reference sequence).

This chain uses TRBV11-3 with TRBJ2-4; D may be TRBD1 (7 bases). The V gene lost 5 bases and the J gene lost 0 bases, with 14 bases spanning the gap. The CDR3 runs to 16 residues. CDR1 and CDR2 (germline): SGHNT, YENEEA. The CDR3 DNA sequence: TGTGCCAGCAGCCATGCGGGACAGCTAGCCAAAAACATTCAGTACTTC. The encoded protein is CASSHAGQLAKNIQYF.

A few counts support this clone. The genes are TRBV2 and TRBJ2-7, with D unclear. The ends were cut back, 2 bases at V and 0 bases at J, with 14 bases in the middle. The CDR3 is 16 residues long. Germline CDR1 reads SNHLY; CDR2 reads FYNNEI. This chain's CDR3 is CASSEIRLRSSYEQYF. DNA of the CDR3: TGTGCCAGCAGTGAAATACGACTTAGAAGCTCCTACGAGCAGTACTTC.